The 25 T cell receptor beta chains reported below all come from one sample, sequenced in a study of blood T cell repertoires in COVID-19. Sequenced by immunoSEQ multiplex PCR; TCRdb stores in-frame clones only, minus some. The sample carries 100,000 or so clones, approximately 85% recorded once. Source material: peripheral blood. These receptors came from a man aged 45-65 years with acute or convalescent COVID-19.

The CDR3 nucleotides read TGTGCCCGCCCCCGAGGGGAGACCCAGTACTTC. Its protein product is CARPRGETQYF. The chain combines TRBV7-6 with TRBJ2-5, with TRBD2 as a possible D gene (5 bases). CDR1 SGHVS and CDR2 FNYEAQ come from the germline V gene. The V end lost 11 bases, the J end lost 5 bases, and 12 bases lay between the germline ends. The CDR3 is 11 residues long. Drawing the rest from reference TRBV7-6 and TRBJ2-5, the complete variable domain is GAGVSQSPRYKVTKRGQDVALRCDPISGHVSLYWYRQALGQGPEFLTYFNYEAQQDKSGLPNDRFSAERPEGSISTLTIQRTEQRDSAMYRCARPRGETQYFGPGTRLLVL.

The chain couples TRBV7-3 to TRBJ2-1; 9 positions agree with TRBD2. CDR1 SGHTA and CDR2 FQGTGA come from the germline V gene. This CDR3 is 16 amino acids long. J gave up 7 bases and V 5 bases, and 12 bases lay outside the gene matches. CDR3 nucleotide sequence: TGTGCCAGCAGCCGAGAGCCTAGCGGGGTGAGGAATGAGCAGTTCTTC. Its protein is CASSREPSGVRNEQFF.

This clone showed up just once. The chain is built from TRBV15 and TRBJ1-1; the D is unclear. The germline CDR1 and CDR2 sequences are LNHNV and YYDKDF (reference sequence). V was cut by 4 bases and J by 2 bases, with 8 bases left in between. The CDR3 is 13 amino acids. In DNA form, the CDR3 reads TGTGCCACCAGCAAACGGGAAAACACTGAAGCTTTCTTT. Translating it yields CATSKRENTEAFF.

The gene calls are TRBV27 and TRBJ2-1; 10 nucleotides match TRBD2. The V gene's germline CDR1 is MNHEY and CDR2 SMNVEV (reference sequence). V lost 5 bases and J lost 6; bases outside the gene matches: 7. The CDR3 has 15 residues. The CDR3 spells CASSPRTSGSNEQFF. DNA of the CDR3: TGTGCCAGCAGTCCGAGGACTAGCGGTAGCAATGAGCAGTTCTTC.

This clone was counted at least ten times. The chain uses TRBV5-1 and TRBJ2-7, with 8 positions matching TRBD2. Per the germline V gene, CDR1 is SGHRS and CDR2 is YFSETQ. This CDR3 has 16 amino acids. With V trimmed by 2 bases and J by 0 bases, 7 bases remained unmatched. The CDR3 spells CASSLVAGPFSYEQYF. CDR3 DNA: TGCGCCAGCAGCTTAGTAGCGGGACCTTTCTCCTACGAGCAGTACTTC.

The chain recombines TRBV9 with TRBJ2-7; possible D gene TRBD2, 7 bases. Trimming removed 3 bases from V and 3 bases from J, with 22 bases in between. The V gene's germline CDR1 is SGDLS and CDR2 YYNGEE. The CDR3 covers 17 residues. CDR3 bases: TGTGCCAGCAGCGGAAACCCCCCCGGGGGGCAGAGCTACGAGCAGTACTTC. This codes for CASSGNPPGGQSYEQYF.

The chain recombines TRBV14 with TRBJ1-2; D might be TRBD1 (6 bases). This CDR3 region has 17 residues. Germline V gene data show CDR1 as SGHDN and CDR2 as FVKESK. Trimming cost V 1 base and J 2 bases, with 17 bases left between them. The DNA of the CDR3 is TGTGCCAGCAGCCAAGCGGGAAATGTACAGGGAAACTATGGCTACACCTTC. This codes for CASSQAGNVQGNYGYTF.

The chain uses TRBV19 and TRBJ2-2; tentative D call: TRBD1 (6 bases). V lost 5 bases and J lost 2, with 21 bases in between. CDR1 is LNHDA, CDR2 SQIVND, per germline (reference sequence). The CDR3 loop spans 18 amino acids. CDR3 protein: CASSPGRQAGYNTGELFF. CDR3 nucleotide sequence: TGTGCCAGTAGTCCCGGCCGACAGGCCGGATACAACACCGGGGAGCTGTTTTTT.

V is TRBV12-3 or TRBV12-4 and J is TRBJ1-2; no reliable D call. The CDR3 runs to 11 residues. Trimming stripped 6 bases from V and 10 bases from J, with 12 bases between. The CDR3: CASSYRDDYTF. DNA of the CDR3: TGTGCCAGCAGCTATCGGGATGACTACACCTTC.

V usage is TRBV11-3 and J usage is TRBJ2-2, with TRBD2 identical over 9 bases. The V segment lost 0 bases and the J segment 6 bases; nucleotides outside the gene matches: 8. Germline V gene data show CDR1 as SGHNT and CDR2 as YENEEA. This CDR3 is built from 17 residues. CDR3 nucleotides: TGTGCCAGCAGCTTAGATGGGCTAGCGGGAAAAGCCGGGGAGCTGTTTTTT. This sequence encodes CASSLDGLAGKAGELFF.

As regards this clone: Mismatch with germline at one junction end may stem from a read error. This chain links TRBV5-6 with TRBJ2-2; TRBD1 matches at 7 bases. Germline lookup yields CDR1 SGHDT and CDR2 YYEEEE. The CDR3 loop spans 15 amino acids. In DNA, the CDR3 is TGTGCCAGCAGCTTGGTAGTCCTGACCCAGGGGGAACTGTTTTTT. Amino acids: CASSLVVLTQGELFF.

This clone showed up just once. The rearrangement joins TRBV5-5 to TRBJ1-1; tentative D call: TRBD1 (5 bases). Trimming cost V 0 bases and J 0 bases, with 12 bases left between them. Germline lookup yields CDR1 SGHKS and CDR2 YYEKEE (reference sequence). The CDR3 loop spans 16 amino acids. DNA for the CDR3: TGTGCCAGCAGCTTGGCCAATCCAGGGATGAACACTGAAGCTTTCTTT. This sequence encodes CASSLANPGMNTEAFF.

The chain couples TRBV20-1 to TRBJ2-4, with 9 bases fitting TRBD2. The CDR3 covers 15 residues. The junction had 12 bases not matched to a gene; V was cut back by 3 bases and J by 9 bases. Per the germline V gene, CDR1 is DFQATT and CDR2 is SNEGSKA (reference sequence). DNA for the CDR3: TGCAGTGCTAGTGGTAGCGGGGGCCCGGCGATCATTCAGTACTTC. Translation gives CSASGSGGPAIIQYF.

This chain uses TRBV11-2 with TRBJ2-3, with TRBD2 as a possible D gene (6 bases). The germline V gene encodes CDR1 SGHAT and CDR2 FQNNGV. With 1 base removed from V and 4 bases from J, the gap between germline ends came to 15 bases. The CDR3 runs to 16 residues. The CDR3 coding sequence is TGTGCCAGCAGCTTAGCGGCGGGGAACCCACCAGATACGCAGTATTTT. Its translation: CASSLAAGNPPDTQYF.

The chain carries TRBV10-3 and TRBJ2-3, with 12 positions matching TRBD2. Germline trimming cut 6 bases from V and 3 bases from J; bases unmatched to any gene: 1. This CDR3 region has 14 residues. Germline V lookup: CDR1 ENHRY, CDR2 SYGVKD. The CDR3 loop reads CAIRTSGSTDTQYF. As DNA, the CDR3 is TGTGCCATCAGGACTAGCGGGAGTACAGATACGCAGTATTTT.

CDR3 sequence: CASSPPIAGGVTGELFF. The DNA for the CDR3 is TGTGCCAGCTCACCACCCATTGCGGGGGGTGTGACCGGGGAGCTGTTTTTT. The chain couples TRBV18 to TRBJ2-2; TRBD2 agrees at 8 bases. The germline gives CDR1 KGHSH, CDR2 LQKENI. The CDR3 loop spans 17 amino acids. V shed 0 bases and J 5 bases; nucleotides not matched to a gene: 8.

The chain has TRBV27 and TRBJ2-1; 8 nucleotides match TRBD2. V dropped 5 bases and J dropped 4; count of bases not matched to a gene: 7. The CDR3 extends over 15 amino acids. Germline-derived CDR1 and CDR2 are MNHEY and SMNVEV (reference sequence). The CDR3 spells CASSPRGTSYNEQFF. CDR3 sequence (DNA): TGTGCCAGCAGTCCTCGCGGGACTAGTTACAATGAGCAGTTCTTC.

The chain is built from TRBV11-2 and TRBJ2-7, with 11 positions matching TRBD2. Per germline, CDR1 SGHAT and CDR2 FQNNGV. The CDR3 covers 15 residues. The V and J ends lost 4 bases and 1 base, in that order; junction bases with no gene match: 3. CDR3 DNA sequence: TGTGCCAGCAGCTCAACTAGCGGGGGATCCTACGAGCAGTACTTC. Its protein is CASSSTSGGSYEQYF.

The rearrangement joins TRBV2 to TRBJ2-1; D is undetermined. Looked up from germline, CDR1 is SNHLY and CDR2 is FYNNEI. This CDR3 is built from 14 residues. Between the trimmed V and J ends, which lost 3 bases and 4 bases, there was a span of 10 bases. DNA of the CDR3: TGTGCCAGCAGTGACAGGAAAGGATACAATGAGCAGTTCTTC. It codes for CASSDRKGYNEQFF.

This chain links TRBV5-1 with TRBJ2-1; 10 positions match TRBD2. The V gene's germline CDR1 is SGHRS and CDR2 YFSETQ. The J segment lost 6 bases and the V segment lost 1 base, leaving 4 bases of the junction unmatched. This CDR3 is 15 amino acids long. The CDR3 coding sequence is TGCGCCAGCAGCTTGAGGCTAGCGGGGGTCAATGAGCAGTTCTTC. As protein: CASSLRLAGVNEQFF.

Concerning this clone itself: Distinct nucleotide sequences in the sample also encode this CDR3. The chain employs TRBV7-9 and TRBJ2-3; 8 bases match TRBD2. Germline V CDR1 and CDR2: SEHNR, FQNEAQ (reference sequence). V dropped 5 bases and J dropped 4; count of bases not matched to a gene: 5. There are 14 residues in the CDR3. CDR3 residues: CASSLSGGADTQYF. CDR3 nucleotides: TGTGCCAGCAGCCTATCGGGGGGGGCAGATACGCAGTATTTT.

The chain recombines TRBV27 with TRBJ1-4, with 8 bases aligning to TRBD1. The germline V gene encodes CDR1 MNHEY and CDR2 SMNVEV (reference sequence). The CDR3 consists of 14 residues. V trimming: 5 bases; J trimming: 8 bases; junction bases outside the gene matches: 7. The chain's CDR3 is CASSPRQGLEKLFF. Here the CDR3 DNA reads TGTGCCAGCAGTCCAAGACAGGGGTTAGAAAAACTGTTTTTT.

The V call is TRBV25-1, the J call TRBJ2-2; TRBD2 matches at 11 bases. The CDR3 covers 17 residues. Per the germline V gene, CDR1 is MGHDK and CDR2 is SYGVNS. J gave up 0 bases and V 4 bases, and 4 bases lay outside the gene matches. CDR3 nucleotides: TGTGCCAGCAGTGCGAGGGGACTAGCGGCGAACACCGGGGAGCTGTTTTTT. Translation: CASSARGLAANTGELFF.

The chain uses TRBV18 and TRBJ2-7, with TRBD2 matching 10 bases. The CDR3 has 14 amino acids. V shed 2 bases and J 6 bases; nucleotides not matched to a gene: 4. The germline CDR1 and CDR2 sequences are KGHSH and LQKENI. The CDR3 DNA reads as TGTGCCAGCTCACCAGAAGCGGGAGGGGGCGAGCAGTACTTC. Amino acid sequence: CASSPEAGGGEQYF.

This rearrangement joins TRBV10-3 to TRBJ2-5; TRBD2 matches 9 bases. Germline V CDR1 and CDR2: ENHRY, SYGVKD. This CDR3 has 17 residues. V lost 0 bases and J lost 5; bases outside the gene matches: 10. CDR3 nucleotides: TGTGCCATCAGTGAGTCGACGGGCGGGAGGGCCTTGGAGACCCAGTACTTC. Protein sequence: CAISESTGGRALETQYF.